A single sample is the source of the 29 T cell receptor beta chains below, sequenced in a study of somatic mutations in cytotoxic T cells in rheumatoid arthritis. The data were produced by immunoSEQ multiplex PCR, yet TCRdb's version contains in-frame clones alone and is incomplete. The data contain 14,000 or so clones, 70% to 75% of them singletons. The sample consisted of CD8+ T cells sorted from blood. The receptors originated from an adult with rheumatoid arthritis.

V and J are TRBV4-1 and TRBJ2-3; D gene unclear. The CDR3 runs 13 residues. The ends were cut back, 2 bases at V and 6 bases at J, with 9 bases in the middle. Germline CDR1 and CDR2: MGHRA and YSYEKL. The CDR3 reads CASSQLLWDTQYF. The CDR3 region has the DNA TGCGCCAGCAGCCAACTCCTCTGGGATACGCAGTATTTT.

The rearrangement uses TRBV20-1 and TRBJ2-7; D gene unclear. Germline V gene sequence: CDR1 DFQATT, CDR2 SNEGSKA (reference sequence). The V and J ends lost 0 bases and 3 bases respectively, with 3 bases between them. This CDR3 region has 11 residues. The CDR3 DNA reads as TGCAGTGCTAGAGAGATCTACGAGCAGTACTTC. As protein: CSAREIYEQYF.

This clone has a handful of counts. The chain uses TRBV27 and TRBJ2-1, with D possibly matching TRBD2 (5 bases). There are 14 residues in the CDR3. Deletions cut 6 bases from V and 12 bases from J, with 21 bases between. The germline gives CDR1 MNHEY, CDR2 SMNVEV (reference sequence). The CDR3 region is CASSPPGSIGGQFF. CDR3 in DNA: TGTGCCAGCAGCCCACCCGGTTCAATCGGAGGGCAGTTCTTC.

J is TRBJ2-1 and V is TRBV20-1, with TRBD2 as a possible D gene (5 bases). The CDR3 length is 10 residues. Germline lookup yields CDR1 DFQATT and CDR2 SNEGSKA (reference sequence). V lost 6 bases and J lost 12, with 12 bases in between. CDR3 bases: TGCAGTGCCGAGACTATGGTGCAGTTCTTC. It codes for CSAETMVQFF.

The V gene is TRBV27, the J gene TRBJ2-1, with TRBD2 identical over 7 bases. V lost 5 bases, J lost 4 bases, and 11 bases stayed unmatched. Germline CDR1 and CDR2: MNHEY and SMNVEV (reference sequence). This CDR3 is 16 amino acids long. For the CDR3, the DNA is TGTGCCAGCAGTGCGACTAGCAGGTCCATATACAATGAGCAGTTCTTC. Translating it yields CASSATSRSIYNEQFF.

CDR3 sequence: CASRTTRLADHEQYF. CDR3 DNA sequence: TGTGCCAGCAGAACTACGCGGCTAGCGGATCACGAGCAGTACTTC. The chain is built from TRBV6-1 and TRBJ2-7; 7 bases align to TRBD2. The CDR3 sequence is 15 residues long. Losses at the gene ends were 6 bases for V and 5 bases for J; bases not matched to a gene: 13. Per the germline V gene, CDR1 is MNHNS and CDR2 is SASEGT.

This CDR3 is CASSEPGVGNTIYF. The DNA of the CDR3 is TGTGCCAGCAGTGAACCGGGGGTGGGAAACACCATATATTTT. The chain couples TRBV6-1 to TRBJ1-3; D possibly corresponds to TRBD1 (5 bases). The CDR3 is 14 residues long. Trimming took 2 bases from V and 4 from J, leaving 9 bases between them. Germline V gene data show CDR1 as MNHNS and CDR2 as SASEGT.

The CDR3 coding sequence is TGTGCCAGCAGCCTAGCCGTTAGGGCCCCAGCCTACGAGCAGTACTTC. It translates to CASSLAVRAPAYEQYF. This chain links TRBV27 with TRBJ2-7; possibly TRBD2 for D (5 bases). The CDR3 extends over 16 amino acids. Germline lookup yields CDR1 MNHEY and CDR2 SMNVEV (reference sequence). V shed 6 bases and J shed 2 bases, with 20 bases lying between them.

CDR3 DNA sequence: TGTGCCACCAGTCTAAGGGGCCAGGGAAATCAGCCCCAGCATTTT. The encoded protein is CATSLRGQGNQPQHF. V gene TRBV15 combines with J gene TRBJ1-5; D possibly corresponds to TRBD1 (5 bases). From germline, CDR1 is LNHNV and CDR2 YYDKDF (reference sequence). V dropped 6 bases and J dropped 4 bases, with 16 bases sitting between them. The CDR3 runs to 15 residues.

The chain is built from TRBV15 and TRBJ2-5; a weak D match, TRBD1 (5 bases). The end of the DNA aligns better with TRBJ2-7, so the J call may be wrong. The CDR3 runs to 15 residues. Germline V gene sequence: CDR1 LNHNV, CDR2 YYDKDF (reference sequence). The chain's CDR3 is CATSRGRVFPGEQYF. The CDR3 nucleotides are TGTGCCACCAGCAGAGGCAGGGTTTTTCCGGGCGAGCAGTACTTC.

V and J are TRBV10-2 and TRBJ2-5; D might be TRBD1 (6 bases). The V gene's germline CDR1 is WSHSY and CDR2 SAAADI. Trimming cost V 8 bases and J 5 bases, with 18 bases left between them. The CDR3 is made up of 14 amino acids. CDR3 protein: CASSITGWRETQYF. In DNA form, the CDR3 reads TGCGCCAGCTCTATTACAGGGTGGCGGGAGACCCAGTACTTC.

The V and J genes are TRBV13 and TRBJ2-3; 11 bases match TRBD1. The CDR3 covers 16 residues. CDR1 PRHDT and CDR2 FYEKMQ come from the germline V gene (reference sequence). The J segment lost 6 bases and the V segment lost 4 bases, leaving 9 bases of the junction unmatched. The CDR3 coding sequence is TGTGCCAGCAGCTCCCCCGGACAGGGGGCGGCTGATACGCAGTATTTT. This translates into CASSSPGQGAADTQYF.

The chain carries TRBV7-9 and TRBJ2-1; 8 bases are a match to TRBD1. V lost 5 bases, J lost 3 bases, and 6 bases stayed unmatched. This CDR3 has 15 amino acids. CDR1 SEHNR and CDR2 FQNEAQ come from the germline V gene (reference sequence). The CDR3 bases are TGTGCCAGCAGCCCACAGGGGGAGGTCTACAATGAGCAGTTCTTC. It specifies CASSPQGEVYNEQFF. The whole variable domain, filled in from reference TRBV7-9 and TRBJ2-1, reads DTGVSQNPRHKITKRGQNVTFRCDPISEHNRLYWYRQTLGQGPEFLTYFQNEAQLEKSRLLSDRFSAERPKGSFSTLEIQRTEQGDSAMYLCASSPQGEVYNEQFFGPGTRLTVL.

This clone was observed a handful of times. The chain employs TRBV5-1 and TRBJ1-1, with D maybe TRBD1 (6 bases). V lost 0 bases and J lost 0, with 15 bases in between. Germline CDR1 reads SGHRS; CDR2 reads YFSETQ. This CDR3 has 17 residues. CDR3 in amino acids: CASSLGLYRELNTEAFF. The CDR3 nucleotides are TGCGCCAGCAGCTTGGGGCTCTACAGGGAGCTGAACACTGAAGCTTTCTTT. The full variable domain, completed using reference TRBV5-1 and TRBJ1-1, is KAGVTQTPRYLIKTRGQQVTLSCSPISGHRSVSWYQQTPGQGLQFLFEYFSETQRNKGNFPGRFSGRQFSNSRSEMNVSTLELGDSALYLCASSLGLYRELNTEAFFGQGTRLTVV.

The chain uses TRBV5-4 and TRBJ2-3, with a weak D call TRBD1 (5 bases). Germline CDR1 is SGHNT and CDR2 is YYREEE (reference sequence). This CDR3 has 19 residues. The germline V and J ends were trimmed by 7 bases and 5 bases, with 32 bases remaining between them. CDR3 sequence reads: CASRIWGAGPLSHGDTQYF. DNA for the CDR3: TGTGCCAGCCGGATTTGGGGCGCCGGGCCCCTTTCGCACGGAGATACGCAGTATTTT.

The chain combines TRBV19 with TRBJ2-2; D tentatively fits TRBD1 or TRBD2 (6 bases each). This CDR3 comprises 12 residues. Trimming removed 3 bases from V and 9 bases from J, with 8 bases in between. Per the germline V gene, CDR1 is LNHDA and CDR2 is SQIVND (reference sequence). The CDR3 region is CASSIGGRELFF. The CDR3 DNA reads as TGTGCCAGTAGTATCGGGGGCAGGGAGCTGTTTTTT.

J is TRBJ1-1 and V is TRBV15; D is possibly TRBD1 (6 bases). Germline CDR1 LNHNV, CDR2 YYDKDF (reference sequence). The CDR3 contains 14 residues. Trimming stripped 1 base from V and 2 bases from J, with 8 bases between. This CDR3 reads CATSRAGQNTEAFF. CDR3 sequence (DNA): TGTGCCACCAGCAGAGCGGGACAAAACACTGAAGCTTTCTTT.

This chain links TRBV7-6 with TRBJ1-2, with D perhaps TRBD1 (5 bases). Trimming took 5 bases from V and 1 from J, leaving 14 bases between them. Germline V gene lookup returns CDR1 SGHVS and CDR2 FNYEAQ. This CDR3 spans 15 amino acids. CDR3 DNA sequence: TGTGCCAGCAGCGCTGGGACCGGCATTAACTATGGCTACACCTTC. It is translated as CASSAGTGINYGYTF.

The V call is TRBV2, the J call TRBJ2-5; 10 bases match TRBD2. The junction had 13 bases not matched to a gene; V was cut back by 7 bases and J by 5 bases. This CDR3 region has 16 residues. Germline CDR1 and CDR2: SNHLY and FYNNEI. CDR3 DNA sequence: TGTGCCAGCAATCATGTCAGCGGGGGGGCCGATGAGACCCAGTACTTC. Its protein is CASNHVSGGADETQYF.

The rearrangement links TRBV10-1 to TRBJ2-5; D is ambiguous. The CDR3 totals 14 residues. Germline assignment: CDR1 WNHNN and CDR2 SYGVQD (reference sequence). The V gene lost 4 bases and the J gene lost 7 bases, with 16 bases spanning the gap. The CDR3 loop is CASSAATSTGTQYF. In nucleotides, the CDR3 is TGCGCCAGCAGTGCCGCAACCAGCACTGGGACCCAGTACTTC.

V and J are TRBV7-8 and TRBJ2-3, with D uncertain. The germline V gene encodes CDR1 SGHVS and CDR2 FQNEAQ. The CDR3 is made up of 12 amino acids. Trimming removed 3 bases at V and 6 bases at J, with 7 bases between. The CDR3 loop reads CASSFPPDTQYF. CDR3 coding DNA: TGTGCCAGCAGCTTTCCCCCGGATACGCAGTATTTT.

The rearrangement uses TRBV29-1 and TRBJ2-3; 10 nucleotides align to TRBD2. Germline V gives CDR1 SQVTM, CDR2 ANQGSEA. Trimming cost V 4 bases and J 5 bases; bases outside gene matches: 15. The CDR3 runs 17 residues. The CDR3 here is CSVVGYPLAGDRDTQYF. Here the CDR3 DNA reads TGCAGCGTTGTGGGCTACCCCCTAGCGGGGGATAGAGATACGCAGTATTTT.

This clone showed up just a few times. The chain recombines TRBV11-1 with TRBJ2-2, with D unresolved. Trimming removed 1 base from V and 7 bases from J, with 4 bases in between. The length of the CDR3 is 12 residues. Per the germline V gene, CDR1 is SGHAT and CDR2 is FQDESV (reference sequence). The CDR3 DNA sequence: TGTGCCAGCAGCTTAGTCAACGGGGAGCTGTTTTTT. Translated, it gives CASSLVNGELFF.

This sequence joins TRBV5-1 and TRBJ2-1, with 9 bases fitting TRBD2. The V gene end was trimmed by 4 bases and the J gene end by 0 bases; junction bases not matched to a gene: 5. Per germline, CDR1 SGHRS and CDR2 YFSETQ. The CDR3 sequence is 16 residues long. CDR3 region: CASSPGLASSYNEQFF. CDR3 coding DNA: TGCGCCAGCAGCCCGGGACTAGCATCCTCCTACAATGAGCAGTTCTTC.

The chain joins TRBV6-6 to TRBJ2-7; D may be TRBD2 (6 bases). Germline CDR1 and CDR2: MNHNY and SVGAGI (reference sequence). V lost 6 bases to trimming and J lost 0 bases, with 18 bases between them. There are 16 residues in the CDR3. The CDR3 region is CASSLLGGLSSYEQYF. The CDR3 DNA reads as TGTGCCAGCAGCTTACTAGGAGGGCTGAGCTCCTACGAGCAGTACTTC.

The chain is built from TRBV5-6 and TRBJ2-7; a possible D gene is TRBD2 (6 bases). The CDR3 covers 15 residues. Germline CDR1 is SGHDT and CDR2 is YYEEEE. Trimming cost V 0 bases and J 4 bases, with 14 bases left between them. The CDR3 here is CASSLARGLIYEQYF. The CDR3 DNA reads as TGTGCCAGCAGCTTGGCAAGGGGACTTATATACGAGCAGTACTTC.

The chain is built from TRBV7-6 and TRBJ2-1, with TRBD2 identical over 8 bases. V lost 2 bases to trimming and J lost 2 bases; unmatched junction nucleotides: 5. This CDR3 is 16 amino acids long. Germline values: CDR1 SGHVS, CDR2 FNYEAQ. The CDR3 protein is CASSLLAGRAYNEQFF. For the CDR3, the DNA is TGTGCCAGCAGCTTATTAGCGGGACGCGCCTACAATGAGCAGTTCTTC.

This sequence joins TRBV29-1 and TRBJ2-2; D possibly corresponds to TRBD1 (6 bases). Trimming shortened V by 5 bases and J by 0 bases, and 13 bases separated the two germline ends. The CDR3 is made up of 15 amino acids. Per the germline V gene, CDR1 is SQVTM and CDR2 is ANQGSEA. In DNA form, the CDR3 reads TGCAGCGTTATGGGACACAGGGCGAACACCGGGGAGCTGTTTTTT. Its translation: CSVMGHRANTGELFF.

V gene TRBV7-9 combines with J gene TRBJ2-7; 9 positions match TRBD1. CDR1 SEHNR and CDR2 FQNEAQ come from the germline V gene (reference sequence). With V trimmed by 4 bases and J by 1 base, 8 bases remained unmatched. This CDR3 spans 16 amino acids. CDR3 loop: CASSSPAGTGSYEQYF. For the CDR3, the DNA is TGTGCCAGCAGCTCCCCGGCCGGGACAGGGTCCTACGAGCAGTACTTC.